These 30 T cell receptor beta chains share one sample of origin, sequenced in a study of blood T cell repertoires in COVID-19. Some clones are missing from TCRdb's copy, which holds only in-frame ones; the method was immunoSEQ multiplex PCR. Found here are roughly 250,000 clones, roughly 90% of them singletons; the top ten hold 6% to 9%. The source material was peripheral blood. These receptors all stem from a man aged 55 to 70 who had recovered from COVID-19.

V is TRBV7-8 and J is TRBJ2-5, with D perhaps matching TRBD2 (6 bases). The CDR3 totals 14 residues. V lost 2 bases and J 2 bases, leaving 9 bases between the germline ends. Germline V gives CDR1 SGHVS, CDR2 FQNEAQ. CDR3 sequence reads: CASSLLAPQETQYF. The CDR3 region has the DNA TGTGCCAGCAGCTTACTAGCGCCGCAAGAGACCCAGTACTTC. The whole variable domain, filled in from reference TRBV7-8 and TRBJ2-5, reads GAGVSQSPRYKVAKRGQDVALRCDPISGHVSLFWYQQALGQGPEFLTYFQNEAQLDKSGLPSDRFFAERPEGSVSTLKIQRTQQEDSAVYLCASSLLAPQETQYFGPGTRLLVL.

The chain carries TRBV6-9 and TRBJ2-2; 11 nucleotides align to TRBD1. The ends lost 2 bases at V and 7 bases at J; junction bases unmatched: 3. This CDR3 contains 15 residues. Germline assignment: CDR1 MNHGY and CDR2 SVAAGI. The CDR3 region has the DNA TGTGCCAGCAGTTATGGGGGACAGGGGGGCGGGGAGCTGTTTTTT. Amino acids: CASSYGGQGGGELFF.

This chain joins TRBV12-5 and TRBJ2-2, with D unresolved. The germline CDR1 and CDR2 sequences are LGHNT and FRNRAP. The CDR3 covers 11 residues. Between the trimmed V and J ends, which lost 7 bases and 5 bases, there was a span of 5 bases. The CDR3 region has the DNA TGTGCTAGTGCTGTGACCGGGGAGCTGTTTTTT. It translates to CASAVTGELFF.

V and J are TRBV7-6 and TRBJ2-5, with a weak D call TRBD1 (6 bases). V lost 5 bases and J 9 bases, leaving 10 bases between the germline ends. Germline lookup yields CDR1 SGHVS and CDR2 FNYEAQ. This CDR3 contains 11 residues. The DNA of the CDR3 is TGTGCCAGCAGCCAACAGGGATCCCAGTACTTC. Translation gives CASSQQGSQYF.

The chain is built from TRBV30 and TRBJ2-5; D gene uncertain. The CDR3 consists of 15 residues. Germline assignment: CDR1 GTSNPN and CDR2 SVGIG (reference sequence). Trimming cost V 0 bases and J 0 bases, with 11 bases left between them. The CDR3 sequence: CAWSVMGKYQETQYF. Here the CDR3 DNA reads TGTGCCTGGAGTGTAATGGGCAAGTACCAAGAGACCCAGTACTTC.

The count of this clone is one. The chain employs TRBV12-3 or TRBV12-4 and TRBJ1-2, with D possibly being TRBD1 (6 bases). The CDR3 has 13 residues. Trimming left V 2 bases short and J 3 bases short, with 7 bases between. CDR3 region: CASSLTGHYGYTF. The CDR3 coding sequence is TGTGCCAGCAGTTTAACAGGGCACTATGGCTACACCTTC.

The rearrangement links TRBV3-1 (or the pseudogene TRBV3-2) to TRBJ2-1, with 13 nucleotides matching TRBD2. This CDR3 has 18 amino acids. The trim removed 4 bases at V and 7 bases at J, leaving 13 bases unmatched. Germline V gene sequence: CDR1 LGHDT, CDR2 YNNKEL (reference sequence). The CDR3 loop reads CASSPTSGGANFRNEQFF. The CDR3 DNA follows: TGTGCCAGCAGCCCTACTAGCGGGGGGGCTAATTTCCGGAATGAGCAGTTCTTC.

This rearrangement joins TRBV24-1 to TRBJ2-7, with 7 positions matching TRBD1. V dropped 3 bases and J dropped 6; count of bases not matched to a gene: 13. CDR1 and CDR2 (germline): KGHDR, SFDVKD. The CDR3 has 16 amino acids. The CDR3 DNA follows: TGTGCCACCAGTGATCAGACAGGGAGTCGAGCGTGCGAGCAGTACTTC. This translates into CATSDQTGSRACEQYF.

The chain couples TRBV21-1 to TRBJ1-1. TRBV21-1 constitutes a pseudogene. The CDR3 is made up of 11 amino acids. CDR3 amino acids: CVSTGWTEAFF. CDR3 nucleotides: TGTGTTAGTACGGGGTGGACTGAAGCTTTCTTT.

V is TRBV5-6 and J is TRBJ1-2; tentatively, D is TRBD1 (6 bases). This CDR3 region has 16 residues. Per germline, CDR1 SGHDT and CDR2 YYEEEE. V lost 7 bases and J lost 0, with 19 bases in between. CDR3 sequence: CASLRWPGHTNYGYTF. The CDR3 DNA reads as TGTGCCAGCCTTAGATGGCCGGGACACACTAACTATGGCTACACCTTC.

The rearrangement uses TRBV6-5 and TRBJ2-1; 11 positions agree with TRBD2. Unmatched junction bases numbered 5, after V lost 6 bases and J lost 7 bases. The V gene's germline CDR1 is MNHEY and CDR2 SVGAGI. The CDR3 runs 14 residues. CDR3 region: CASSLAGGGNEQFF. DNA of the CDR3: TGTGCCAGCAGCTTAGCGGGGGGGGGTAATGAGCAGTTCTTC.

The rearrangement links TRBV6-6 to TRBJ2-7; TRBD1 might be the D (6 bases). CDR1 and CDR2 (germline): MNHNY, SVGAGI (reference sequence). V lost 0 bases and J lost 7, with 16 bases in between. The length of the CDR3 is 15 residues. Here the CDR3 DNA reads TGTGCCAGCAGTTACTCGACAGGTGGGCCTGGGGAGCAGTACTTC. Amino acid sequence: CASSYSTGGPGEQYF.

V and J are TRBV24-1 and TRBJ2-1; no firm D call. There are 13 residues in the CDR3. The germline V gene encodes CDR1 KGHDR and CDR2 SFDVKD. Trimming stripped 0 bases from V and 10 bases from J, with 9 bases between. The CDR3 is CATSDLLREEQFF. In nucleotides, the CDR3 is TGTGCCACCAGTGATTTGCTGAGAGAGGAGCAGTTCTTC.

CDR3 sequence (DNA): TGTGCCAGCAGCCCAAGTTGGGTTACTAGCGGGGGCCCAACAGATACGCAGTATTTT. Its protein product is CASSPSWVTSGGPTDTQYF. This chain links TRBV21-1 with TRBJ2-3; the D call in the table, TRBD2, was not verified against the DNA. TRBV21-1 is marked as a pseudogene. The CDR3 consists of 19 residues.

The J gene is TRBJ1-1, the V gene TRBV10-2; a weak D match, TRBD1 (5 bases). Per germline, CDR1 WSHSY and CDR2 SAAADI. V was cut by 1 base and J by 6 bases, with 15 bases left in between. The CDR3 runs to 15 residues. This chain's CDR3 is CASSEWAGKGSEAFF. The CDR3 bases are TGCGCCAGCAGTGAGTGGGCAGGGAAGGGATCTGAAGCTTTCTTT.

Notes on this clone: Other DNA sequences of this sample code for an identical CDR3. The chain joins TRBV30 to TRBJ1-2; 7 nucleotides agree with TRBD1. The CDR3 runs 13 residues. From germline, CDR1 is GTSNPN and CDR2 SVGIG (reference sequence). J lost 3 bases, V lost 2 bases, and 3 bases had no gene match. The CDR3 DNA reads TGTGCCTGGAGTTGGACAGGCGACTATGGCTACACCTTC. Its protein product is CAWSWTGDYGYTF.

CDR3 sequence (DNA): TGTGCCAGCAGTGCCACGGATAGACTAGCCAAAAACATTCAGTACTTC. Its protein is CASSATDRLAKNIQYF. The genes are TRBV6-1 and TRBJ2-4; D remains unclear. The CDR3 has 16 amino acids. CDR1 and CDR2 from the germline V gene are MNHNS and SASEGT. V dropped 4 bases and J dropped 0 bases, with 13 bases sitting between them.

The V call is TRBV5-6, the J call TRBJ1-4, with TRBD1 matching over 8 bases. CDR3 length: 15 residues. CDR1 SGHDT and CDR2 YYEEEE come from the germline V gene. V dropped 4 bases and J dropped 4; count of bases not matched to a gene: 6. The CDR3 spells CASSPGTGYNEKLFF. The CDR3 DNA sequence: TGTGCCAGCAGCCCCGGGACAGGCTATAATGAAAAACTGTTTTTT. Complete variable domain (other parts from reference TRBV5-6 and TRBJ1-4): DAGVTQSPTHLIKTRGQQVTLRCSPKSGHDTVSWYQQALGQGPQFIFQYYEEEERQRGNFPDRFSGHQFPNYSSELNVNALLLGDSALYLCASSPGTGYNEKLFFGSGTQLSVL.

This chain connects TRBV6-5 to TRBJ1-4; D gene ambiguous. The V gene's germline CDR1 is MNHEY and CDR2 SVGAGI. The V and J ends lost 6 bases and 8 bases respectively, with 4 bases between them. This CDR3 is 10 amino acids long. The CDR3 reads CASRREKLFF. The DNA of the CDR3 is TGTGCCAGCAGGCGGGAAAAACTGTTTTTT.

V usage is TRBV19 and J usage is TRBJ2-1; the D gene is possibly TRBD2 (6 bases). This CDR3 is 14 amino acids long. Germline-derived CDR1 and CDR2 are LNHDA and SQIVND (reference sequence). V was trimmed by 3 bases and J by 5 bases, leaving 11 bases between them. CDR3 sequence: CASSMGGADNEQFF. The CDR3 DNA follows: TGTGCCAGTAGTATGGGGGGTGCGGACAATGAGCAGTTCTTC.

V usage is TRBV5-8 and J usage is TRBJ2-7; 11 positions match TRBD2. The CDR3 is made up of 20 amino acids. J lost 0 bases, V lost 0 bases, and 14 bases had no gene match. CDR1 is SGHTS, CDR2 YDEGEE, per germline. This CDR3 reads CASSLGGLADSNLYSYEQYF. In DNA form, the CDR3 reads TGTGCCAGCAGCTTGGGGGGACTAGCGGACTCCAATCTATACTCCTACGAGCAGTACTTC.

CDR3 nucleotides: TGCGCCAGCACCCATGTGGGGACTAGCGGGGGGTTGCGTGACACCGGGGAGCTGTTTTTT. It yields the protein CASTHVGTSGGLRDTGELFF. The rearrangement links TRBV5-1 to TRBJ2-2; TRBD2 matches 15 bases. The CDR3 spans 20 residues. Per the germline V gene, CDR1 is SGHRS and CDR2 is YFSETQ. The ends lost 6 bases at V and 3 bases at J; junction bases unmatched: 15.

The chain uses TRBV27 and TRBJ1-6, with unresolved D. This CDR3 has 14 amino acids. V lost 2 bases, J lost 12 bases, and 14 bases lay in between. CDR1 and CDR2 (germline): MNHEY, SMNVEV (reference sequence). CDR3 amino acids: CASSLEVGRGPLHF. DNA of the CDR3: TGTGCCAGCAGTTTAGAGGTGGGGAGAGGACCCCTCCACTTT.

The rearrangement joins TRBV12-5 to TRBJ2-3; TRBD1 is a possible D gene (6 bases). Germline V lookup: CDR1 LGHNT, CDR2 FRNRAP. Trimming shortened V by 0 bases and J by 0 bases, and 13 bases separated the two germline ends. The CDR3 covers 17 residues. CDR3 residues: CASGLVGQGLSTDTQYF. Here the CDR3 DNA reads TGTGCTAGTGGTTTGGTAGGCCAGGGGTTAAGCACAGATACGCAGTATTTT.

The chain carries TRBV6-5 and TRBJ2-1, with a tentative D call TRBD2 (6 bases). V dropped 6 bases and J dropped 2 bases, with 11 bases sitting between them. CDR1 and CDR2 from the germline V gene are MNHEY and SVGAGI. This CDR3 region has 14 residues. The CDR3, as DNA: TGTGCCAGCAGCCTACGGGGGACCTACAATGAGCAGTTCTTC. Its protein product is CASSLRGTYNEQFF.

This clone was detected once. V is TRBV7-2 and J is TRBJ2-4, with TRBD2 matching over 13 bases. This CDR3 comprises 16 residues. Germline values: CDR1 SGHTA, CDR2 FQGNSA. Trimming took 4 bases from V and 3 from J; bases not matched to a gene: 3. DNA of the CDR3: TGTGCCAGCAGCTGGACTAGCGGGGGCTACAAAAACATTCAGTACTTC. It is translated as CASSWTSGGYKNIQYF.

The chain employs TRBV20-1 and TRBJ2-7; TRBD1 matches at 10 bases. The CDR3 length is 11 residues. Germline V gives CDR1 DFQATT, CDR2 SNEGSKA (reference sequence). After removal of 5 bases from V and 6 bases from J, the junction contained 1 base not matched to a gene. The CDR3 bases are TGCAGTGCTGACAGGGGGCGCGAGCAGTACGTC. Its translation is CSADRGREQYV.

The chain has TRBV5-1 and TRBJ2-7; 8 bases align to TRBD2. The CDR3 totals 15 residues. J gave up 4 bases and V 5 bases, and 11 bases lay outside the gene matches. From germline, CDR1 is SGHRS and CDR2 YFSETQ. In DNA form, the CDR3 reads TGCGCCAGCAGTCGGGTCGCGGGGGGTGGGTACGAGCAGTACTTC. It specifies CASSRVAGGGYEQYF.

The rearrangement uses TRBV6-5 and TRBJ2-7; D remains unclear. Germline CDR1 MNHEY, CDR2 SVGAGI. With 6 bases removed from V and 4 bases from J, the gap between germline ends came to 13 bases. The CDR3 has 13 residues. The CDR3 reads CASRSPINYEQYV. CDR3 nucleotide sequence: TGTGCCAGCAGATCGCCTATAAATTACGAGCAGTACGTC.

This clone showed up just once. The chain combines TRBV27 with TRBJ2-5; tentatively, D is TRBD1 (6 bases). Between the trimmed V and J ends, which lost 1 base and 5 bases, there was a span of 14 bases. The CDR3 runs 15 residues. Germline-derived CDR1 and CDR2 are MNHEY and SMNVEV (reference sequence). The CDR3 sequence is CASSLYQGPFETQYF. DNA of the CDR3: TGTGCCAGCAGTTTATACCAGGGGCCGTTCGAGACCCAGTACTTC.